Each of the 8 T cell receptor beta chains below was sequenced from the same sample in a study of cytomegalovirus exposure and HLA in healthy donors. The primer mix had 60 Vbeta and 13 Jbeta primers. Sequenced by immunoSEQ multiplex PCR; TCRdb stores in-frame clones only, minus some. The sample yields about 200,000 clones, 85% seen once. Input material: PBMCs. All receptors come from a woman between 50 and 59 years old in good health and CMV-seronegative.

The J gene is TRBJ2-1, the V gene TRBV19, with 10 bases matching TRBD2. The CDR3 has 15 amino acids. Per germline, CDR1 LNHDA and CDR2 SQIVND (reference sequence). The trim removed 3 bases at V and 7 bases at J, leaving 6 bases unmatched. CDR3 in DNA: TGTGCCAGTAGTATTCTTCTAGCGGGAGCAAATGAGCAGTTCTTC. Translated: CASSILLAGANEQFF.

The V gene is TRBV4-1, the J gene TRBJ2-7; 7 nucleotides line up with TRBD1. Germline V lookup: CDR1 MGHRA, CDR2 YSYEKL. With 1 base clipped from V and 1 base from J, the junction kept 4 bases outside the gene matches. This CDR3 region has 15 residues. The CDR3 DNA sequence: TGCGCCAGCAGCCAAGTAATGGGACAGTCCTACGAGCAGTACTTC. Protein product: CASSQVMGQSYEQYF.

The chain combines TRBV18 with TRBJ1-3; TRBD1 agrees at 8 bases. CDR1 is KGHSH, CDR2 LQKENI, per germline. The CDR3 sequence is 15 residues long. V trimming: 6 bases; J trimming: 4 bases; junction bases outside the gene matches: 8. The CDR3: CASSSDRVPGNTIYF. The CDR3 DNA follows: TGTGCCAGCTCGTCGGACAGGGTCCCCGGAAACACCATATATTTT.

The chain links TRBV11-2 to TRBJ2-5; TRBD2 aligns across 9 bases. This CDR3 region has 13 residues. Germline V gene sequence: CDR1 SGHAT, CDR2 FQNNGV. V was clipped by 6 bases and J by 6 bases; unmatched bases: 5. CDR3 coding DNA: TGTGCCAGCAGAGGGACTAGCTTTCAGACCCAGTACTTC. This translates into CASRGTSFQTQYF.

This chain connects TRBV5-6 to TRBJ2-5; the match to TRBD1 covers 7 bases. The CDR3 is made up of 14 amino acids. The V gene end was trimmed by 0 bases and the J gene end by 4 bases; junction bases not matched to a gene: 3. Per the germline V gene, CDR1 is SGHDT and CDR2 is YYEEEE. The CDR3 DNA reads TGTGCCAGCAGCTTGGGAGGGGACAGAGAGACCCAGTACTTC. Its protein is CASSLGGDRETQYF.

This clone was recorded a few times. The chain has TRBV4-3 and TRBJ1-6; D might be TRBD1 (6 bases). Germline CDR1 and CDR2: LGHNA and YSLEER. Trimming stripped 0 bases from V and 9 bases from J, with 18 bases between. This CDR3 comprises 17 residues. The CDR3 bases are TGCGCCAGCAGCCAAGATACAGGGAAATATATGGGTTCACCCCTCCACTTT. Its protein is CASSQDTGKYMGSPLHF.

The CDR3 loop is CASRWGTEAKNIQYF. The CDR3 bases are TGTGCCAGTAGGTGGGGGACAGAAGCCAAAAACATTCAGTACTTC. The rearrangement links TRBV19 to TRBJ2-4, with TRBD1 matching over 7 bases. This CDR3 has 15 residues. V shed 6 bases and J 0 bases; nucleotides not matched to a gene: 5. The germline V gene encodes CDR1 LNHDA and CDR2 SQIVND (reference sequence).

This chain links TRBV27 with TRBJ2-7, with D tentatively TRBD2 (6 bases). This CDR3 region has 13 residues. V lost 5 bases, J lost 4 bases, and 12 bases lay in between. Germline values: CDR1 MNHEY, CDR2 SMNVEV (reference sequence). The CDR3 coding sequence is TGTGCCAGCAGTGGGACTTATGAATACGAGCAGTACTTC. Translated: CASSGTYEYEQYF.